This T cell receptor beta chain appears in the sequencing data of a study of blood T cell repertoires in COVID-19. CDR3 length: 13 residues. Germline V gives CDR1 SGDLS, CDR2 YYNGEE. Trimming removed 5 bases from V and 2 bases from J, with 10 bases in between. Libraries were prepared by immunoSEQ multiplex PCR; TCRdb keeps only in-frame clonotypes and omits some of them. This table has some 250,000 clones, roughly 86% appearing once. The sequence was collected from a woman aged 40 to 55 with acute COVID-19. This rearrangement joins TRBV9 to TRBJ2-5; D gene unclear. The sequenced sample was PBMCs or T cells enriched from blood (not recorded which). CDR3 sequence reads: CASSATSQETQYF. CDR3 nucleotide sequence: TGTGCCAGCAGTGCGACTTCGCAAGAGACCCAGTACTTC.